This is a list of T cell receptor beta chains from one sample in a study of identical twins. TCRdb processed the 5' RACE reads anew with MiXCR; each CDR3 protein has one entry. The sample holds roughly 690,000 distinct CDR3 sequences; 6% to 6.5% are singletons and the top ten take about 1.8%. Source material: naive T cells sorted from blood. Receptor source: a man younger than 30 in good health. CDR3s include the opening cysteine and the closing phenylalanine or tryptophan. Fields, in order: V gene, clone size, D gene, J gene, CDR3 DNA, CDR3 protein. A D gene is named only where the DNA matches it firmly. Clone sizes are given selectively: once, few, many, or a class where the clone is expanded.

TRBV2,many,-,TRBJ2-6,TGTGCCAGCAAGTTAAATCCTGGGGCCAACGTCCTGACTTTC,CASKLNPGANVLTF
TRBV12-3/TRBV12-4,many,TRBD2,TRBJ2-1,TGTGCCAGCAGTTTAGGCGGGAGGGTATCCTACAATGAGCAGTTCTTC,CASSLGGRVSYNEQFF
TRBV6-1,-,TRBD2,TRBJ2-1,TGTGCCAGCAGCAAATCGGGCGGGAGTGAGCAGTTCTTC,CASSKSGGSEQFF
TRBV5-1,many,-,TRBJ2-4,TGCGCCAGCAGCCCCACTCTAGGGGCCATTCAGTACTTC,CASSPTLGAIQYF
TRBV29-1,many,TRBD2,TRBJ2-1,TGCAGCGTTGACTTATACGGGAGGGGTAGGAATGAGCAGTTCTTC,CSVDLYGRGRNEQFF
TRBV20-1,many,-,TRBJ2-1,TGCAGTGCTAGAGATGGGGTGGCAGGCCGGAGCAATGAGCAGTTCTTC,CSARDGVAGRSNEQFF
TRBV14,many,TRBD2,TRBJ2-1,TGTGCCAGCAGCCATGGGGAACTAGCGGGAGTTGCCGAGCAGTTCTTC,CASSHGELAGVAEQFF
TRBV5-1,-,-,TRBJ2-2,TGCGCCAGCAGCTCGGACATCGTCGGGGAGCTGTTTTTT,CASSSDIVGELFF
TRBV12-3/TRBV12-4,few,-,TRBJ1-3,TGTGCCAGCAGTTTAGTTCTCACGGGCCTCTCTGGAAACACCATATATTTT,CASSLVLTGLSGNTIYF
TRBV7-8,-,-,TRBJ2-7,TGTGCCAGCAGCCCAAGACTAGGGGGCTACGAGCAGTACTTC,CASSPRLGGYEQYF
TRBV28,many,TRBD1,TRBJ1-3,TGTGCCAGCAGTCTTAAACAGGGGAGCTCTGGAAACACCATATATTTT,CASSLKQGSSGNTIYF
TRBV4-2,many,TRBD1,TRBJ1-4,TGTGCCAGCAGCCAAGTAGGGACAGGGTCGGGGAGTGAAAAACTGTTTTTT,CASSQVGTGSGSEKLFF
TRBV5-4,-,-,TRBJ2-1,TGTGCCAGCACTTCTCAGGGGGGGCAGGGTGAGCAGTTCTTC,CASTSQGGQGEQFF
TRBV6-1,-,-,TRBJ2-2,TGTGCCAGCAGGGGTGTAGGTACCGGGGAGCTGTTTTTT,CASRGVGTGELFF
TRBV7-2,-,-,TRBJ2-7,TGTGCCAGCAGCTTAGGGCGCTTCTACGAGCAGTACTTC,CASSLGRFYEQYF
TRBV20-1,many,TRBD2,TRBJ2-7,TGCAGTGCGGGGGCAAGGACTAGCGGAGACCCAGAGTACTTC,CSAGARTSGDPEYF
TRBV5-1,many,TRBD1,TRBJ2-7,TGCGCCAGCAGCCTCCGGGACAGATACTACGAGCAGTACTTC,CASSLRDRYYEQYF
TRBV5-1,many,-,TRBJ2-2,TGCGCCAGCAGCTTGAGCCGGGATCGCGCCACCGGGGAGCTGTTTTTT,CASSLSRDRATGELFF
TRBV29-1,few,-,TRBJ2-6,TGCAGCGTTCATGGGGGGGCCAACGTCCTGACTTTC,CSVHGGANVLTF
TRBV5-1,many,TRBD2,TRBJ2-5,TGCGCCAGCAGCCGACTAGCGGGAGTACAGGAGACCCAGTACTTC,CASSRLAGVQETQYF
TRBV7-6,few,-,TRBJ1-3,TGTGCCAGCAGCCCCAGCCCCAGGAGCTCTGGAAACACCATATATTTT,CASSPSPRSSGNTIYF
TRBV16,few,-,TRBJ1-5,TGTGCCAGCAGCCAATGGGCGGGGTCGGACCAGCCCCAGCATTTT,CASSQWAGSDQPQHF
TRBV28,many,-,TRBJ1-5,TGTGCCAGCAACACCAGACCCCGTCAGCCCCAGCATTTT,CASNTRPRQPQHF
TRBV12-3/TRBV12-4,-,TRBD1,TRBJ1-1,TGTGCCAGCAGGGCAGGGGGCAGCACTGAAGCTTTCTTT,CASRAGGSTEAFF
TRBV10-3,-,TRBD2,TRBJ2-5,TGTGCCATCAGTGAGAGGCTAGCGGGAGGGCAAGAGACCCAGTACTTC,CAISERLAGGQETQYF
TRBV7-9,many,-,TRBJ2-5,TGTGCCAGCAGCTTAGAGATTTCCGTTGAGACCCAGTACTTC,CASSLEISVETQYF
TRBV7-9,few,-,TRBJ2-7,TGTGCCAGCAGCTTTGATGATGGCGCTATCTACGAGCAGTACTTC,CASSFDDGAIYEQYF
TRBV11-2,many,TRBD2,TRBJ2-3,TGTGCCAGCAGTCCAACTAGCGGGAGGGCAGATACGCAGTATTTT,CASSPTSGRADTQYF
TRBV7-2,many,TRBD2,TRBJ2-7,TGTGCCAGCAGCGGCCTAGCGGGACCCTCCTACGAGCAGTACTTC,CASSGLAGPSYEQYF
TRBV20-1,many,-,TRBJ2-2,TGCAGTGCGAGAGACAGTACGAACACCGGGGAGCTGTTTTTT,CSARDSTNTGELFF
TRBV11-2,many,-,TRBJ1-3,TGTGCCAGCAGCTCCCCGCCTGGAAACACCATATATTTT,CASSSPPGNTIYF
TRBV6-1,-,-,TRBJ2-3,TGTGCCACTCGACAAGGGGTGACTAGCACAGATACGCAGTATTTT,CATRQGVTSTDTQYF
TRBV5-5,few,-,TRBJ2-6,TGTGCCAGCAGTTACTCGGTTGGGGCCAACGTCCTGACTTTC,CASSYSVGANVLTF
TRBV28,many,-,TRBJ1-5,TGTGCCAGCAACTCGGATCAGCCCCAGCATTTT,CASNSDQPQHF
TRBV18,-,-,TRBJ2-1,TGTGCCAGCTCACCGACACAGGGATATGAGCAGTTCTTC,CASSPTQGYEQFF
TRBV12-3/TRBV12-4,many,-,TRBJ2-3,TGTGCCAGCAGTCAACCTAGGGCAAATACGCAGTATTTT,CASSQPRANTQYF
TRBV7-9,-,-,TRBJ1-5,TGTGCCAGCAGTTCGAACCTGCAGCCCCAGCATTTT,CASSSNLQPQHF
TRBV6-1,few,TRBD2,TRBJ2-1,TGTGCCAGCGGGAAAGAGCGGGAGGGAAACAATGAGCAGTTCTTC,CASGKEREGNNEQFF
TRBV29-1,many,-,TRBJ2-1,TGCAGCGTTGCGCTGGCCATCGGGAGCTCCTACAATGAGCAGTTCTTC,CSVALAIGSSYNEQFF
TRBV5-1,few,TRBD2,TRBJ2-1,TGCGCCAGCAGCCCGTCCCTAGCGGGAGGTGTGGATGAGCAGTTCTTC,CASSPSLAGGVDEQFF
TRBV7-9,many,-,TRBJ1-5,TGTGCCAGCAGCTTAGGTCAGGGACCCAATCAGCCCCAGCATTTT,CASSLGQGPNQPQHF